The 5 T cell receptor beta chains presented below share a single source sample, sequenced in a study of blood T cell repertoires in COVID-19. The method was immunoSEQ multiplex PCR; TCRdb's version includes in-frame clones alone and lacks a portion of them. Of 190,000 or so clones listed, around four fifths were seen once; the top ten hold about 0.91%. The sample comprised peripheral blood. Receptors originate from a man between 60 and 70 years old with COVID-19, enrolled during active disease.

This clone was counted a few times. The J gene is TRBJ1-3, the V gene TRBV7-2, with D uncertain. V gave up 2 bases and J gave up 0 bases, with 17 bases separating them. The CDR3 totals 18 residues. Germline V gene data show CDR1 as SGHTA and CDR2 as FQGNSA. The DNA of the CDR3 is TGTGCCAGCAGCTTACTTGGGAGCGGCCTTAGCTCTGGAAACACCATATATTTT. This sequence encodes CASSLLGSGLSSGNTIYF.

V usage is TRBV10-3 and J usage is TRBJ1-6; D may be TRBD1 (5 bases). CDR1 and CDR2 from the germline V gene are ENHRY and SYGVKD. This CDR3 spans 14 amino acids. V lost 10 bases to trimming and J lost 4 bases, with 14 bases between them. The CDR3 loop reads CATSLQEYNSPLHF. The CDR3 DNA sequence: TGTGCCACCTCACTACAGGAATATAATTCACCCCTCCACTTT.

This rearrangement joins TRBV5-6 to TRBJ1-4; a possible D gene is TRBD1 (5 bases). The CDR3 is 14 amino acids. The germline CDR1 and CDR2 sequences are SGHDT and YYEEEE. V was pared by 3 bases and J by 6 bases, with 12 bases between. The CDR3 spells CASSSRRGYEKLFF. The CDR3 DNA follows: TGTGCCAGCAGCTCAAGAAGGGGTTATGAAAAACTGTTTTTT.

In its sample, this clone was seen once. The chain combines TRBV6-1 with TRBJ2-1, with 8 bases that match TRBD1. Germline values: CDR1 MNHNS, CDR2 SASEGT. Losses at the gene ends were 4 bases for V and 1 base for J; bases not matched to a gene: 6. The CDR3 is 16 amino acids. The CDR3 nucleotides are TGTGCCAGCAGTGTGGAACGACAGGGGTCCTACAATGAGCAGTTCTTC. Translation: CASSVERQGSYNEQFF.

This clone turned up a few times. The chain combines TRBV2 with TRBJ1-2, with unresolved D. The V gene lost 3 bases and the J gene lost 2 bases, with 10 bases spanning the gap. This CDR3 comprises 14 residues. Looked up from germline, CDR1 is SNHLY and CDR2 is FYNNEI. The CDR3 loop reads CASSDLGPNYGYTF. Written as DNA, the CDR3 is TGTGCCAGCAGTGACCTTGGGCCCAACTATGGCTACACCTTC.